This is a list of T cell receptor beta chains from one sample in a study of blood T cell repertoires in COVID-19. Produced via immunoSEQ multiplex PCR; TCRdb's table is partial and in-frame only. The data hold roughly 150,000 clones, with around three quarters observed a single time. Material: peripheral blood. These receptor sequences come from a man aged 55 to 69 with acute or convalescent COVID-19. CDR3s include the opening cysteine and the closing phenylalanine or tryptophan. A D gene is named only where the DNA matches it firmly. Clone size is stated in some rows and not others, as once, few, many or a class when expanded.

j_gene	abundance	d_gene	v_gene	CDR3aa	CDR3nt
TRBJ1-1	.	.	TRBV1	CTSSPHPTGVGSMNTEAFF	TGCACCAGCAGCCCTCATCCTACAGGGGTGGGGAGTATGAACACTGAAGCTTTCTTT
TRBJ2-3	once	.	TRBV2	CASRQGRGDTQYF	TGTGCCAGCAGACAGGGCCGGGGAGATACGCAGTATTTT
TRBJ1-1	few	.	TRBV2	CASSEGWLDTEAFF	TGTGCCAGCAGCGAGGGATGGTTGGACACTGAAGCTTTCTTT
TRBJ1-1	.	.	TRBV7-8	CASSLGGDTEAFF	TGTGCCAGCAGCTTAGGAGGTGACACTGAAGCTTTCTTT
TRBJ2-1	few	.	TRBV9	CASGRTYDYNEQFF	TGTGCCAGCGGAAGGACTTACGACTACAATGAGCAGTTCTTC
TRBJ1-2	.	.	TRBV7-9	CASSGQSYGYTF	TGTGCCAGCAGCGGACAGTCATATGGCTACACCTTC
TRBJ1-2	.	TRBD1	TRBV5-4	CASSQFDRDVGYGYTF	TGTGCCAGCAGCCAATTTGACAGGGATGTAGGCTATGGCTACACCTTC
TRBJ1-6	.	.	TRBV27	CASSGDFLYSPLHF	TGTGCCAGCAGTGGGGACTTCCTATATTCACCCCTCCACTTT
TRBJ1-1	.	.	TRBV6-6	CASSYRSPREGAFF	TGTGCCAGCAGTTACCGGAGCCCCAGGGAAGGGGCTTTCTTT
TRBJ1-1	.	.	TRBV7-8	CASSLSADGGYTEAFF	TGTGCCAGCAGCTTATCGGCCGACGGGGGATACACTGAAGCTTTCTTT
TRBJ1-6	.	.	TRBV5-8	CASSVGLDNSPLHF	TGTGCCAGCAGTGTTGGACTCGATAATTCACCCCTCCACTTT
TRBJ1-2	.	.	TRBV5-1	CASSLAGRGGYTF	TGCGCCAGCAGCTTGGCGGGTCGGGGTGGCTACACCTTC
TRBJ2-5	.	TRBD1	TRBV5-8	CASGTDRVGETQYF	TGTGCCAGCGGGACAGACAGGGTGGGAGAGACCCAGTACTTC
TRBJ1-2	.	.	TRBV5-6	CASSLGGDGYTF	TGTGCCAGCAGCTTAGGCGGGGATGGCTACACCTTC
TRBJ2-7	.	.	TRBV19	CASSIARGEQYF	TGTGCCAGTAGTATAGCCCGCGGCGAGCAGTACTTC
TRBJ2-3	once	TRBD2	TRBV2	CASSRGLAGGQTDTQYF	TGTGCCAGCAGTCGAGGACTAGCGGGGGGCCAGACAGATACGCAGTATTTT
TRBJ2-5	.	.	TRBV6-5	CASSSGGGETQYF	TGTGCCAGCAGTTCGGGGGGCGGGGAGACCCAGTACTTC
TRBJ1-1	few	.	TRBV6-4	CASSAPQWNTEAFF	TGTGCCAGCAGTGCCCCACAGTGGAACACTGAAGCTTTCTTT
TRBJ2-2	few	.	TRBV11-2	CASSLTYVGSANTGELFF	TGTGCCAGCAGCTTAACGTACGTCGGCAGCGCGAACACCGGGGAGCTGTTTTTT
TRBJ2-5	.	.	TRBV5-1	CASSLGRETQYF	TGCGCCAGCAGCTTAGGGAGGGAGACCCAGTACTTC
TRBJ2-2	.	.	TRBV5-5	CASSSLDSTGELFF	TGTGCCAGCAGCTCACTGGACAGCACCGGGGAGCTGTTTTTT
TRBJ1-1	.	.	TRBV29-1	CSVLSGQGTEAFF	TGCAGCGTCCTTAGTGGCCAGGGTACTGAAGCTTTCTTT
TRBJ1-1	few	TRBD1	TRBV7-3	CASSLTGQRNTEAFF	TGTGCCAGCAGCTTAACGGGACAGCGGAACACTGAAGCTTTCTTT
TRBJ1-1	.	.	TRBV5-6	CASSLDRRVTEAFF	TGTGCCAGCAGCTTGGACAGGAGGGTCACTGAAGCTTTCTTT
TRBJ2-6	once	TRBD2	TRBV6-2/TRBV6-3	CASSYSTSGGHSGANVLTF	TGTGCCAGCAGTTACTCTACTAGCGGGGGTCACTCTGGGGCCAACGTCCTGACTTTC
TRBJ1-4	.	.	TRBV5-4	CASSSGQNEKLFF	TGTGCCAGCAGCTCCGGACAGAATGAAAAACTGTTTTTT
TRBJ1-5	once	.	TRBV25-1	CASSESGVGQPQHF	TGTGCCAGCAGTGAATCAGGGGTCGGTCAGCCCCAGCATTTT
TRBJ1-5	once	TRBD1	TRBV2	CASSAATGVNQPQHF	TGTGCCAGCAGTGCAGCGACAGGGGTAAATCAGCCCCAGCATTTT
TRBJ2-1	.	TRBD1	TRBV24-1	CATSDAAGTGNNEQFF	TGTGCCACCAGTGATGCAGCCGGGACAGGGAACAATGAGCAGTTCTTC
TRBJ2-7	once	TRBD2	TRBV5-4	CASSSGQAGWSWREQYF	TGTGCCAGCAGCTCCGGACAAGCGGGGTGGAGTTGGCGCGAGCAGTACTTC
TRBJ1-1	.	.	TRBV10-1	CASKGHLNTEAFF	TGCGCCAGCAAGGGGCACTTGAACACTGAAGCTTTCTTT